This passage covers 13 T cell receptor beta chains from one sample sequenced in a study of PD-L1 blockade in urothelial cancer. The time point denotes: peripheral blood 6 weeks after treatment start. The table came from immunoSEQ multiplex PCR; TCRdb's copy has only in-frame clones and leaves some out. Found here are about 40,000 clones, roughly 84% of them singletons; the top ten hold about 11%. Sequences were derived from PBMCs, sampled around atezolizumab (anti-PD-L1) treatment. These receptors were taken from a man aged 35 to 55 with urothelial cancer.

This chain connects TRBV28 to TRBJ1-1; 7 bases agree with TRBD1. Germline CDR1 MDHEN, CDR2 SYDVKM. The CDR3 runs 13 residues. Here the CDR3 reads CVRRGRGDTEAFF. CDR3 nucleotide sequence: TGTGTGAGAAGGGGGCGCGGGGACACTGAAGCTTTCTTT.

This sequence joins TRBV7-9 and TRBJ1-4; tentatively, D is TRBD1 (6 bases). This CDR3 region has 16 residues. CDR1 and CDR2 from the germline V gene are SEHNR and FQNEAQ (reference sequence). Trimming removed 5 bases at V and 6 bases at J, with 19 bases between. The CDR3 bases are TGTGCCAGCAGCGATAGACAGGACCCTATAGATGAAAAACTGTTTTTT. As protein: CASSDRQDPIDEKLFF.

The chain has TRBV19 and TRBJ2-7; 8 nucleotides agree with TRBD2. After removal of 4 bases from V and 0 bases from J, the junction contained 8 bases not matched to a gene. Germline CDR1 and CDR2: LNHDA and SQIVND (reference sequence). The CDR3 has 16 amino acids. CDR3 nucleotide sequence: TGTGCCAGTAGTAGCCTGGGCGGGAGGAGCTCCTACGAGCAGTACTTC. It yields the protein CASSSLGGRSSYEQYF.

The chain uses TRBV2 and TRBJ1-5; 11 positions match TRBD1. With V trimmed by 6 bases and J by 4 bases, 5 bases remained unmatched. Per germline, CDR1 SNHLY and CDR2 FYNNEI. CDR3 length equals 15 residues. The CDR3 reads CASRRDRGENQPQHF. The CDR3 coding sequence is TGTGCCAGCAGAAGGGACAGGGGGGAAAATCAGCCCCAGCATTTT. The variable domain in full, with the rest retrieved from reference TRBV2 and TRBJ1-5, is EPEVTQTPSHQVTQMGQEVILRCVPISNHLYFYWYRQILGQKVEFLVSFYNNEISEKSEIFDDQFSVERPDGSNFTLKIRSTKLEDSAMYFCASRRDRGENQPQHFGDGTRLSIL.

This clone was counted once. This sequence joins TRBV19 and TRBJ2-7; 11 nucleotides agree with TRBD1. This CDR3 is 16 amino acids long. Per the germline V gene, CDR1 is LNHDA and CDR2 is SQIVND (reference sequence). Unmatched junction bases numbered 6, after V lost 3 bases and J lost 2 bases. CDR3 nucleotides: TGTGCCAGTAGTATGGCGGGGACAGGGGGAACCTACGAGCAGTACTTC. Protein product: CASSMAGTGGTYEQYF.

V is TRBV5-4 and J is TRBJ2-3, with D uncertain. The V and J ends lost 4 bases and 6 bases respectively, with 9 bases between them. CDR1 is SGHNT, CDR2 YYREEE, per germline (reference sequence). CDR3 length: 12 amino acids. The CDR3 loop reads CASSTPRDTQYF. The CDR3 DNA reads TGTGCCAGCAGCACTCCACGGGATACGCAGTATTTT.

This clone was seen more than once but under ten times. The V and J genes are TRBV30 and TRBJ1-1; perhaps TRBD1 as D (6 bases). Germline V lookup: CDR1 GTSNPN, CDR2 SVGIG (reference sequence). This CDR3 region has 13 residues. Trimming took off 5 bases at V and 6 bases at J, with 16 bases between the two ends. CDR3 sequence: CAWSSRGRSEAFF. In DNA form, the CDR3 reads TGTGCCTGGTCGAGCAGGGGTAGGTCTGAAGCTTTCTTT.

Turning to this clone: One end of the junction is discordant with germline, which a read error may explain. CDR3 protein: CVWGAGGPNEQFF. The CDR3 nucleotides read TGTGTCTGGGGGGCGGGAGGGCCCAATGAGCAGTTCTTC. V is TRBV30 and J is TRBJ2-1; 9 bases agree with TRBD2. This CDR3 comprises 13 residues. Germline V gene sequence: CDR1 GTSNPN, CDR2 SVGIG (reference sequence).

Details on this clone: The junction does not match germline at one end; this may be a read error. This chain connects TRBV5-4 to TRBJ2-3; TRBD2 matches 8 bases. Germline CDR1 and CDR2: SGHNT and YYREEE (reference sequence). CDR3 size: 13 residues. The CDR3 nucleotides are TGTGCCAGCAGCTTGAGGAGCGGGAGTTCCACGAATTTT. Its protein product is CASSLRSGSSTNF.

This clone came up once. This chain connects TRBV7-8 to TRBJ1-1; TRBD1 is a possible D gene (6 bases). Between the trimmed V and J ends, which lost 5 bases and 1 base, there was a span of 14 bases. The CDR3 runs 15 residues. Per the germline V gene, CDR1 is SGHVS and CDR2 is FQNEAQ. Here the CDR3 reads CASSPRDTQNTEAFF. CDR3 nucleotide sequence: TGTGCCAGCAGCCCCCGGGACACCCAGAACACTGAAGCTTTCTTT.

The chain is built from TRBV28 and TRBJ2-1; D possibly corresponds to TRBD2 (5 bases). The CDR3 is 12 residues long. Trimming removed 8 bases at V and 0 bases at J, with 5 bases between. Germline V gene sequence: CDR1 MDHEN, CDR2 SYDVKM. The CDR3 loop reads CASGSSYNEQFF. The CDR3 coding sequence is TGTGCCAGCGGGAGCTCCTACAATGAGCAGTTCTTC.

V and J are TRBV15 and TRBJ1-1, with 7 bases lining up with TRBD1. This CDR3 region has 13 residues. V lost 9 bases and J lost 5; bases outside the gene matches: 9. From germline, CDR1 is LNHNV and CDR2 YYDKDF (reference sequence). The CDR3 DNA reads as TGTGCCACGGCGCCAGGGACAGTAACTGAAGCTTTCTTT. It encodes CATAPGTVTEAFF.

V is TRBV19 and J is TRBJ2-1; TRBD1 might be the D (5 bases). Germline V gene data show CDR1 as LNHDA and CDR2 as SQIVND (reference sequence). The CDR3 contains 16 residues. Trimming pared 3 bases from V and 5 bases from J, leaving 17 bases between. Here the CDR3 DNA reads TGTGCCAGTAGTATGCGATCCCCTGACAGAAACAATGAGCAGTTCTTC. It specifies CASSMRSPDRNNEQFF.